This T cell receptor beta chain was identified during a study of cytomegalovirus exposure and HLA in healthy donors. V shed 7 bases, J shed 10 bases, and the junction held 6 bases outside the gene matches. Per the germline V gene, CDR1 is SGDLS and CDR2 is YYNGEE. CDR3 length: 13 amino acids. Whole-study findings and limits: Cytomegalovirus association was listed for about 160 TCR beta chains.

Worth noting for this clone: Its antigen remains unidentified.

The PCR employed 60 Vbeta primers together with 13 Jbeta primers. The repertoire was sequenced with immunoSEQ multiplex PCR; TCRdb's copy has only in-frame clones and lacks some. The data hold fewer than 200,000 clones, with around four fifths observed a single time. Material for sequencing was PBMCs. V usage is TRBV9 and J usage is TRBJ1-6; 9 bases are shared with TRBD1. The clonotype originates from a man between 45 and 60 years old in good health and CMV-seropositive. In nucleotides, the CDR3 is TGTGCCAGCGCACAGGGGGCAGGATCACCCCTCCACTTT. Translation gives CASAQGAGSPLHF. Full variable domain (outside the CDR3, taken from reference TRBV9 and TRBJ1-6): DSGVTQTPKHLITATGQRVTLRCSPRSGDLSVYWYQQSLDQGLQFLIQYYNGEERAKGNILERFSAQQFPDLHSELNLSSLELGDSALYFCASAQGAGSPLHFGNGTRLTVT.